This TCR beta chain originates from a study of blood T cell repertoires in COVID-19. Across the whole study: The study drew acute and convalescent COVID-19 samples from the United States, Italy and Spain. Sample material is recorded as cDNA or gDNA derived from T cells, B-cell-depleted T cells, or PBMCs.

Profiling relied on immunoSEQ multiplex PCR, and the TCRdb table lists in-frame clones only, not all of them. Among roughly 30,000 clones listed, over 75% were seen once. V was pared by 7 bases and J by 1 base, with 11 bases between. The germline V gene has CDR1 SGHAT and CDR2 FQDESV (reference sequence). The CDR3 runs 14 residues. V gene TRBV11-1 combines with J gene TRBJ2-1; D uncertain. The receptor's source is a man between 65 and 80 years old with active COVID-19. The sequencing input was peripheral blood. The CDR3 bases are TGTGCCAGCACTCGTGGGCCATCCTACAATGAGCAGTTCTTC. Translation: CASTRGPSYNEQFF.